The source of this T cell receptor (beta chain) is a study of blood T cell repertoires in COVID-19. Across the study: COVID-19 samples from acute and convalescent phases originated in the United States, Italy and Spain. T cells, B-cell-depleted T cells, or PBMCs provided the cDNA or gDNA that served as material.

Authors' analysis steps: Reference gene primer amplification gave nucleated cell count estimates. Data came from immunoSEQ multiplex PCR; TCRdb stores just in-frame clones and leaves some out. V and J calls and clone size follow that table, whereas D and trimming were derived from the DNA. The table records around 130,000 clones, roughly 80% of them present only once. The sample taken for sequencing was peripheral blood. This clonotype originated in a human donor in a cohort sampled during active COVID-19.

The CDR3 DNA sequence: TGTGCCAGCAGCCGGACAGGGGATAAAAGTGAAAAACTGTTTTTT. This translates into CASSRTGDKSEKLFF. The J gene is TRBJ1-4, the V gene TRBV5-6; 9 bases are a match to TRBD1. The V gene end was trimmed by 4 bases and the J gene end by 7 bases; junction bases not matched to a gene: 8. The CDR3 is 15 residues long. Germline assignment: CDR1 SGHDT and CDR2 YYEEEE.